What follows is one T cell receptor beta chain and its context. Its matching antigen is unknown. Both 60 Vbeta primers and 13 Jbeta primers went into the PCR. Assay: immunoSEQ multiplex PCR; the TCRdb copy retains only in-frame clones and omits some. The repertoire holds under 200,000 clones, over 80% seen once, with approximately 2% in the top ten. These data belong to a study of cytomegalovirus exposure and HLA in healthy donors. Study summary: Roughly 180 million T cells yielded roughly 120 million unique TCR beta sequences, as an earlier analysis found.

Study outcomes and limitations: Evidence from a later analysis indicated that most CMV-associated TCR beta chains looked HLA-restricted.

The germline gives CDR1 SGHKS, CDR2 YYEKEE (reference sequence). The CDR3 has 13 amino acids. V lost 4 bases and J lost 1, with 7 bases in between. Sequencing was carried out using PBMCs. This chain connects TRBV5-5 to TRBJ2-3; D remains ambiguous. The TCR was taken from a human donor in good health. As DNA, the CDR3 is TGTGCCAGCAGCCCACCGGGCACAGATACGCAGTATTTT. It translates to CASSPPGTDTQYF.